These 11 T cell receptor beta chains were sequenced from one sample in a study of spatial heterogeneity in lung cancer. The time point: sample taken at primary tumor resection. Material for sequencing was whole RNA from tumor, nontumor lung or frozen PBMC, left unsorted. MiXCR, run by TCRdb on the 5' RACE reads, gives a single entry per CDR3 protein. The table shows over a thousand distinct CDR3 sequences, with roughly 7.7% occurring only once. The material sequenced was normal lung tissue next to the tumor, taken at surgery. The receptors here all came from a female donor with early-stage non-small cell lung cancer.

With respect to this clonotype: Found in a library prepared for alpha chains, this beta chain is an off-target read, and its abundance has little meaning. CDR3 in DNA: TGTGCCAGCACCCCGGCTAGCGGGGGGGAGACCCAGTACTTC. Translating gives CASTPASGGETQYF. The genes are TRBV2 and TRBJ2-5; TRBD2 matches at 11 bases. Trimming cost V 7 bases and J 5 bases; bases outside gene matches: 6. The CDR3 is 14 residues long. The germline CDR1 and CDR2 sequences are SNHLY and FYNNEI. Based on the CDR3 plus reference TRBV2 and TRBJ2-5, the full variable domain is EPEVTQTPSHQVTQMGQEVILRCVPISNHLYFYWYRQILGQKVEFLVSFYNNEISEKSEIFDDQFSVERPDGSNFTLKIRSTKLEDSAMYFCASTPASGGETQYFGPGTRLLVL.

This clonotype was seen more than once but under ten times. In a library made to pick up alpha chains, this beta chain is a stray read with a size that means little. The genes are TRBV10-3 and TRBJ2-5, with D possibly being TRBD2 (6 bases). The germline V and J ends were trimmed by 8 bases and 4 bases, with 17 bases remaining between them. The CDR3 spans 14 residues. The germline CDR1 and CDR2 sequences are ENHRY and SYGVKD. The CDR3 sequence: CAIGGSGVGETQYF. In DNA, the CDR3 is TGTGCCATCGGTGGCTCGGGAGTAGGAGAGACCCAGTACTTC.

Relative to its sample, this clonotype is medium-sized. Found in a library prepared for alpha chains, this beta chain is an off-target read, and its abundance has little meaning. V is TRBV29-1 and J is TRBJ2-1; TRBD2 matches 11 bases. From germline, CDR1 is SQVTM and CDR2 ANQGSEA. The junction had 8 bases not matched to a gene; V was cut back by 4 bases and J by 6 bases. This CDR3 spans 15 amino acids. The CDR3 DNA sequence: TGCAGCGTTGCTCCGGGACTAGCGGCCTTCAATGAGCAGTTCTTC. Encoded protein: CSVAPGLAAFNEQFF.

By share, this clonotype ranks as large (0.1 to 1%). This beta chain represents an off-target read in a library built for alpha chains; its size is of limited meaning. The V and J genes are TRBV7-9 and TRBJ2-5; TRBD2 agrees at 8 bases. V lost 5 bases to trimming and J lost 4 bases; unmatched junction nucleotides: 15. Germline lookup yields CDR1 SEHNR and CDR2 FQNEAQ (reference sequence). The CDR3 has 17 amino acids. DNA for the CDR3: TGTGCCAGCAGCCCCCCGAGCGGGAGCTCAGAGGTAGAGACCCAGTACTTC. It codes for CASSPPSGSSEVETQYF.

This clonotype is large in the sample. This beta chain appears as a stray read in a library generated for alpha chains; its size is not informative. The V gene is TRBV7-9, the J gene TRBJ2-7, with TRBD1 identical over 11 bases. Germline lookup yields CDR1 SEHNR and CDR2 FQNEAQ (reference sequence). The CDR3 has 14 residues. Losses at the gene ends were 5 bases for V and 1 base for J; bases not matched to a gene: 1. The DNA of the CDR3 is TGTGCCAGCAGCGGGGACAGGGGGTCCTACGAGCAGTACTTC. Translation gives CASSGDRGSYEQYF.

This clonotype is classed as medium-sized. This beta chain turned up in a library designed for alpha chains; as an off-target read, its abundance says little. J is TRBJ1-5 and V is TRBV5-1, with D possibly TRBD1 on 5 matching bases. Trimming stripped 0 bases from V and 1 base from J, with 8 bases between. Germline loops: CDR1 SGHRS, CDR2 YFSETQ. The CDR3 is made up of 15 amino acids. In DNA form, the CDR3 reads TGCGCCAGCAGCTTGGCTGGGGGGAGCAATCAGCCCCAGCATTTT. It translates to CASSLAGGSNQPQHF.

This clonotype was seen ten or more times. In a library made to pick up alpha chains, this beta chain is a stray read with a size that means little. The V and J genes are TRBV2 and TRBJ2-7; 7 bases map to TRBD1. V was clipped by 6 bases and J by 0 bases; unmatched bases: 11. The CDR3 length is 16 residues. Germline assignment: CDR1 SNHLY and CDR2 FYNNEI. Written as DNA, the CDR3 is TGTGCCAGCAGGACAGGGCCCACTACACTCTCCTACGAGCAGTACTTC. Encoded protein: CASRTGPTTLSYEQYF.

In this sample, this clonotype is medium-sized (0.01 to 0.1%). This beta chain lies outside the target of a library built for alpha chains; its clone size means little. The chain has TRBV29-1 and TRBJ2-3; the D gene is possibly TRBD2 (5 bases). Germline V CDR1 and CDR2: SQVTM, ANQGSEA. Trimming removed 6 bases at V and 1 base at J, with 11 bases between. The CDR3 has 13 residues. The CDR3 DNA reads TGCAGCGTACGTGACGGGGGCACAGATACGCAGTATTTT. Protein: CSVRDGGTDTQYF.

This clonotype is medium-sized. The size of this beta chain means little, since it is a stray read in a library made for alpha chains. This chain connects TRBV13 to TRBJ1-4, with a tentative D call TRBD1 (6 bases). Germline CDR1 is PRHDT and CDR2 is FYEKMQ (reference sequence). This CDR3 has 14 amino acids. V lost 4 bases and J lost 9, with 15 bases in between. Here the CDR3 DNA reads TGTGCCAGCAGCTCCCACGGGGGCGAGAAAAAACTGTTTTTT. This gives the protein CASSSHGGEKKLFF.

This clonotype was seen ten or more times. This beta chain is an off-target read within a library intended for alpha chains, so its frequency means little. CDR3 in DNA: TGTGCCAGCAGCTTAGCGCCGGGACTAGCGGGAGATGAGCAGTTCTTC. Protein sequence: CASSLAPGLAGDEQFF. This chain connects TRBV7-9 to TRBJ2-1, with 14 positions matching TRBD2. CDR3 size: 16 residues. Germline V gene data show CDR1 as SEHNR and CDR2 as FQNEAQ (reference sequence). V lost 0 bases, J lost 8 bases, and 3 bases stayed unmatched.

This clonotype is medium-sized (0.01 to 0.1%) within its sample. The size of this beta chain means little, since it is a stray read in a library made for alpha chains. This sequence joins TRBV7-3 and TRBJ1-1; D is perhaps TRBD1 (5 bases). The CDR3 length is 11 residues. Trimming removed 5 bases from V and 8 bases from J, with 9 bases in between. Germline V lookup: CDR1 SGHTA, CDR2 FQGTGA. The chain's CDR3 is CASSNGGEAFF. DNA of the CDR3: TGTGCCAGCAGCAACGGGGGAGAAGCTTTCTTT.